This passage covers 21 T cell receptor beta chains from one sample sequenced in a study of cytomegalovirus exposure and HLA in healthy donors (dated by TCRdb to the late 2010s). Library preparation was by the immunoSEQ multiplex PCR assay. For the multiplex PCR, a mixture combining 60 forward primers for TCR Vbeta segments and 13 reverse primers for TCR Jbeta segments was used. TCRdb re-hosts the immuneACCESS table, in-frame sequences only. Its copies lack some clones; in the studies checked, an unresolved V gene accounts for under half of them, and the cause for the rest is not known. Present in this sample are 250,000 to 350,000 clones, more than 80% of which were seen just once. Around 4% of the sample is held by the ten biggest clonotypes. The specimen sequenced was PBMCs. The receptors were gathered from a man aged 35 to 55 in good health and CMV-seropositive.

V and J are TRBV4-2 and TRBJ1-5; D gene uncertain. Trimming stripped 1 base from V and 6 bases from J, with 7 bases between. The CDR3 extends over 13 amino acids. Germline V CDR1 and CDR2: LGHNA, YNFKEQ. CDR3 nucleotides: TGTGCCAGCAGCCAAGCGCCAGGTCAGCCCCAGCATTTT. It yields the protein CASSQAPGQPQHF.

The CDR3 reads CASSLGESPYGYTF. In DNA form, the CDR3 reads TGTGCCAGCAGCTTGGGAGAATCACCCTATGGCTACACCTTC. This sequence joins TRBV7-9 and TRBJ1-2; D not resolved. Germline CDR1 SEHNR, CDR2 FQNEAQ (reference sequence). V lost 3 bases, J lost 4 bases, and 12 bases lay in between. The CDR3 runs to 14 residues.

This clone was observed a handful of times. The rearrangement uses TRBV4-3 and TRBJ2-3, with 9 bases that match TRBD1. Germline V lookup: CDR1 LGHNA, CDR2 YSLEER. The CDR3 is 16 residues long. V lost 0 bases and J lost 3; bases outside the gene matches: 4. This CDR3 reads CASSQDAQGATDTQYF. The CDR3 DNA reads as TGCGCCAGCAGCCAAGATGCACAGGGGGCAACAGATACGCAGTATTTT.

The J gene is TRBJ2-2, the V gene TRBV5-1; 7 bases are shared with TRBD1. V shed 5 bases, J shed 4 bases, and the junction held 8 bases outside the gene matches. This CDR3 has 15 residues. The germline gives CDR1 SGHRS, CDR2 YFSETQ. The CDR3 reads CASREGNRGTGELFF. For the CDR3, the DNA is TGCGCCAGCAGGGAAGGGAACAGGGGCACCGGGGAGCTGTTTTTT.

Written as DNA, the CDR3 is TGTGCCAGCAGCGAGACGGGGGACCGGAACACCGGGGAGCTGTTTTTT. As protein: CASSETGDRNTGELFF. The genes are TRBV11-2 and TRBJ2-2, with D perhaps TRBD2 (6 bases). Germline V gives CDR1 SGHAT, CDR2 FQNNGV. This CDR3 is 16 amino acids long. V lost 5 bases and J lost 1, with 14 bases in between. The variable domain in full, completed from reference TRBV11-2 and TRBJ2-2, reads EAGVAQSPRYKIIEKRQSVAFWCNPISGHATLYWYQQILGQGPKLLIQFQNNGVVDDSQLPKDRFSAERLKGVDSTLKIQPAKLEDSAVYLCASSETGDRNTGELFFGEGSRLTVL.

The chain couples TRBV28 to TRBJ2-7, with D possibly TRBD2 on 6 matching bases. The germline V and J ends were trimmed by 7 bases and 2 bases, with 18 bases remaining between them. In germline, CDR1 is MDHEN, CDR2 SYDVKM. The CDR3 loop spans 15 amino acids. The DNA of the CDR3 is TGTGCCAGCACCGGCCCCGGGACGGGAGCCTACGAGCAGTACTTC. This codes for CASTGPGTGAYEQYF.

CDR3 nucleotide sequence: TGTGCCAGCAGTTACTCGCGCGGGATCTCCTACGAGCAGTACTTC. This gives the protein CASSYSRGISYEQYF. V gene TRBV6-5 combines with J gene TRBJ2-7, with a possible D match to TRBD2 (6 bases). Germline CDR1 reads MNHEY; CDR2 reads SVGAGI. The CDR3 runs 15 residues. V was cut by 0 bases and J by 0 bases, with 9 bases left in between.

This chain uses TRBV5-1 with TRBJ2-4; 9 nucleotides align to TRBD1. Per germline, CDR1 SGHRS and CDR2 YFSETQ. The CDR3 runs to 18 residues. Germline trimming cut 0 bases from V and 0 bases from J; bases unmatched to any gene: 7. The DNA for the CDR3 is TGCGCCAGCAGCTTGGGTTCTACAGGGGGCCTAGCCAAAAACATTCAGTACTTC. Translation gives CASSLGSTGGLAKNIQYF.

This chain joins TRBV9 and TRBJ2-1; TRBD2 aligns across 10 bases. The CDR3 covers 16 residues. The germline V gene encodes CDR1 SGDLS and CDR2 YYNGEE. V shed 5 bases and J 5 bases; nucleotides not matched to a gene: 10. This CDR3 is CASRGEAGGPNNEQFF. The DNA for the CDR3 is TGTGCCAGCAGGGGAGAAGCGGGAGGGCCGAACAATGAGCAGTTCTTC.

V and J are TRBV29-1 and TRBJ2-1, with no clear D. Trimming shortened V by 6 bases and J by 0 bases, and 9 bases separated the two germline ends. CDR3 length equals 13 residues. Germline loops: CDR1 SQVTM, CDR2 ANQGSEA. The DNA of the CDR3 is TGCAGCGTCACAACCAGCTCCTACAATGAGCAGTTCTTC. Its translation is CSVTTSSYNEQFF.

This rearrangement joins TRBV4-3 to TRBJ1-2; possible D gene TRBD1, 6 bases. Germline CDR1 reads LGHNA; CDR2 reads YSLEER. V was cut by 0 bases and J by 10 bases, with 12 bases left in between. The CDR3 spans 13 residues. The CDR3 nucleotides are TGCGCCAGCAGCCAAGATTGGTCAGGGGACTACACCTTC. It translates to CASSQDWSGDYTF.

The chain is built from TRBV27 and TRBJ1-2, with 10 bases lining up with TRBD1. This CDR3 has 15 residues. CDR1 is MNHEY and CDR2 is SMNVEV in the germline V gene (reference sequence). Trimming took 5 bases from V and 5 from J; bases not matched to a gene: 8. The chain's CDR3 is CASSPGQGPLYGYTF. Written as DNA, the CDR3 is TGTGCCAGCAGTCCGGGACAGGGGCCCTTATATGGCTACACCTTC.

This clone appeared a few times. V usage is TRBV4-3 and J usage is TRBJ2-7; D perhaps matches TRBD2 (5 bases). The germline V gene has CDR1 LGHNA and CDR2 YSLEER. Trimming took off 4 bases at V and 6 bases at J, with 16 bases between the two ends. The CDR3 sequence is 14 residues long. The CDR3 bases are TGCGCCAGCAGCCCGGCTAGCCCGCCTAGCGAGCAGTACTTC. It yields the protein CASSPASPPSEQYF.

This chain uses TRBV7-9 with TRBJ2-3; the D gene is possibly TRBD2 (6 bases). V gave up 5 bases and J gave up 1 base, with 19 bases separating them. The CDR3 length is 17 residues. Germline V gives CDR1 SEHNR, CDR2 FQNEAQ (reference sequence). CDR3 DNA sequence: TGTGCCAGCAGCCCCGGTAGGGTGCGGGATGGCACAGATACGCAGTATTTT. Its translation: CASSPGRVRDGTDTQYF. Full variable domain (missing parts from reference TRBV7-9 and TRBJ2-3): DTGVSQNPRHKITKRGQNVTFRCDPISEHNRLYWYRQTLGQGPEFLTYFQNEAQLEKSRLLSDRFSAERPKGSFSTLEIQRTEQGDSAMYLCASSPGRVRDGTDTQYFGPGTRLTVL.

This clone was seen a handful of times. The chain uses TRBV4-1 and TRBJ1-2, with 8 bases identical to TRBD1. The length of the CDR3 is 16 residues. The V and J ends lost 2 bases and 4 bases, in that order; junction bases with no gene match: 9. Germline V CDR1 and CDR2: MGHRA, YSYEKL. CDR3 amino acids: CASSQTIETGAYGYTF. The DNA for the CDR3 is TGCGCCAGCAGCCAAACGATTGAGACAGGGGCCTATGGCTACACCTTC.

This chain joins TRBV4-2 and TRBJ2-7; 9 bases line up with TRBD1. There are 16 residues in the CDR3. In germline, CDR1 is LGHNA, CDR2 YNFKEQ. Losses at the gene ends were 4 bases for V and 5 bases for J; bases not matched to a gene: 12. The CDR3 bases are TGTGCCAGCAGCCCAAATCCACCGGGACAGGGACACGAGCAGTACTTC. It is translated as CASSPNPPGQGHEQYF.

This chain joins TRBV5-6 and TRBJ1-1; no clear D. The CDR3 is 15 residues long. Germline CDR1 and CDR2: SGHDT and YYEEEE. V lost 4 bases and J 8 bases, leaving 21 bases between the germline ends. The CDR3 DNA follows: TGTGCCAGCAGCCCCCCGGCCACCCGGAGAACAGAAGCTTTCTTT. The encoded protein is CASSPPATRRTEAFF.

The chain employs TRBV11-1 and TRBJ2-4, with a weak D call TRBD1 (7 bases). The CDR3 extends over 15 amino acids. V gave up 5 bases and J gave up 3 bases, with 14 bases separating them. The V gene's germline CDR1 is SGHAT and CDR2 FQDESV (reference sequence). This CDR3 is CASSIGTAGKNIQYF. The CDR3 nucleotides are TGTGCCAGCAGCATTGGGACAGCGGGCAAAAACATTCAGTACTTC.

This clone was found once. The chain links TRBV21-1 to TRBJ1-4; the D call of TRBD1 is as the table states it, not checked on the DNA. TRBV21-1 is assigned pseudogene status. The CDR3 covers 15 residues. CDR3 in amino acids: CASSPRHSTNEKLFF. The DNA for the CDR3 is TGTGCCAGCAGCCCCAGACACTCAACTAATGAAAAACTGTTTTTT.

The V gene is TRBV29-1, the J gene TRBJ2-2, with D hard to call. This CDR3 region has 13 residues. Germline V gene data show CDR1 as SQVTM and CDR2 as ANQGSEA. Trimming took 3 bases from V and 0 from J, leaving 5 bases between them. Here the CDR3 DNA reads TGCAGCGTTGACGTATCGAACACCGGGGAGCTGTTTTTT. Translated: CSVDVSNTGELFF.

This chain uses TRBV2 with TRBJ1-1, with D possibly matching TRBD1 (6 bases). CDR1 is SNHLY and CDR2 is FYNNEI in the germline V gene. The CDR3 covers 13 residues. Trimming shortened V by 9 bases and J by 5 bases, and 16 bases separated the two germline ends. The CDR3 sequence is CASQLGALTEAFF. CDR3 DNA: TGTGCCAGTCAATTGGGGGCGCTTACTGAAGCTTTCTTT.